The rows below give T cell receptor beta chains drawn from one sample of a study of a mutant IDH1 vaccine in newly diagnosed glioma. The antigens of these receptors remain unknown. The method was immunoSEQ multiplex PCR; TCRdb's version includes in-frame clones alone and lacks a portion of them. The sample lists over 60,000 clones; 80% to 90% were seen once. The input for sequencing was PBMCs, taken from a glioma patient whose treatment included an IDH1 peptide vaccine. These TCRs come from a middle-aged man with glioma. Each CDR3 is given with its conserved first and last residue. The D gene is left open where the match is weak. A clone size is listed for some rows: how often the clone was seen (once, few, many), or a class if it is expanded.

j_call clone_size d_call v_call cdr3_nt cdr3_aa
TRBJ2-7 . TRBD2 TRBV2 TGTGCCAGCAGTGAAATGTCTAGCGGGAGCTTCAGCTACGAGCAGTACTTC CASSEMSSGSFSYEQYF
TRBJ2-7 . TRBD1 TRBV5-1 TGCGCCAGCAGCTTCGGGGACAGGGGACGGAACGAGCAGTACTTC CASSFGDRGRNEQYF
TRBJ2-6 . . TRBV5-1 TGCGCCAGCAGCCCCCTGGTCACGGGGGGCTTTAATGGGGCCAACGTCCTGACTTTC CASSPLVTGGFNGANVLTF
TRBJ1-2 . . TRBV30 TGTGCCTGGGTCCGGGGGGGCGGTGGCTACACCTTC CAWVRGGGGYTF
TRBJ2-5 . . TRBV10-3 TGTGCCATCAGTACGACAACACAAGAGACCCAGTACTTC CAISTTTQETQYF
TRBJ1-3 . . TRBV10-3 TGTGCCATCAGTGAGGCCCCTGGAAACACCATATATTTT CAISEAPGNTIYF
TRBJ2-3 . . TRBV18 TGTGCCAGCTCCCCCCCGGTTCGGCAGTTCACAGATACGCAGTATTTT CASSPPVRQFTDTQYF
TRBJ1-2 . . TRBV7-2 TGTGCCAGCAGCTTAGATCTATATGGCTACACCTTC CASSLDLYGYTF
TRBJ2-1 . . TRBV28 TGTGCCAGCACCTCCCATGGGGCTCCCAATGAGCAGTTCTTC CASTSHGAPNEQFF
TRBJ2-2 . . TRBV18 TGTGCCAGCTCACAAGGAAACACCGGGGAGCTGTTTTTT CASSQGNTGELFF
TRBJ1-2 . . TRBV2 TGTGCCAGCAGTGTTGAGGGGCCCTATGGCTACACCTTC CASSVEGPYGYTF
TRBJ1-2 . . TRBV18 TGTGCCAGCTCACCCCAACGGGGGGGGCCCAATGGCTACACCTTC CASSPQRGGPNGYTF
TRBJ2-5 . . TRBV19 TGTGCCAGTAGTCTACAGGGAGGGCCCCCACTGGGAGAGACCCAGTACTTC CASSLQGGPPLGETQYF
TRBJ2-1 . . TRBV7-3 TGTGCCAGCAGCTCCCAGGGCTACAATGAGCAGTTCTTC CASSSQGYNEQFF
TRBJ1-2 . . TRBV4-3 TGCGCCAGCAGCCAAGATCTTGGGACATTCCTTAACTATGGCTACACCTTC CASSQDLGTFLNYGYTF
TRBJ2-7 . . TRBV27 TGTGCCAGCAGCCTGCAGGAGAGTCTCTCCGAGCAGTACTTC CASSLQESLSEQYF
TRBJ1-5 . TRBD1 TRBV19 TGTGCCAGTAGGGACAGGGAAGGTCAGCCCCAGCATTTT CASRDREGQPQHF
TRBJ1-2 . TRBD1 TRBV10-3 TGTGCCACAGGACAGGGAGCCTATGGCTACACCTTC CATGQGAYGYTF
TRBJ2-3 . . TRBV29-1 TGCAGCGTCCCCCCAGGGGCAGGGGGCACAGATACGCAGTATTTT CSVPPGAGGTDTQYF
TRBJ1-3 . . TRBV10-3 TGTGCCATCAGTGTTGGGCCCTGGTCTGGAAACACCATATATTTT CAISVGPWSGNTIYF
TRBJ2-3 few . TRBV7-2 TGTGCCAGCAGCTTAGGAGGGGTTAGAGCAGATACGCAGTATTTT CASSLGGVRADTQYF
TRBJ2-7 . TRBD1 TRBV28 TGTGCCAGCAGGCTTTGGGCAGGGGGTCCCTACGAGCAGTACTTC CASRLWAGGPYEQYF